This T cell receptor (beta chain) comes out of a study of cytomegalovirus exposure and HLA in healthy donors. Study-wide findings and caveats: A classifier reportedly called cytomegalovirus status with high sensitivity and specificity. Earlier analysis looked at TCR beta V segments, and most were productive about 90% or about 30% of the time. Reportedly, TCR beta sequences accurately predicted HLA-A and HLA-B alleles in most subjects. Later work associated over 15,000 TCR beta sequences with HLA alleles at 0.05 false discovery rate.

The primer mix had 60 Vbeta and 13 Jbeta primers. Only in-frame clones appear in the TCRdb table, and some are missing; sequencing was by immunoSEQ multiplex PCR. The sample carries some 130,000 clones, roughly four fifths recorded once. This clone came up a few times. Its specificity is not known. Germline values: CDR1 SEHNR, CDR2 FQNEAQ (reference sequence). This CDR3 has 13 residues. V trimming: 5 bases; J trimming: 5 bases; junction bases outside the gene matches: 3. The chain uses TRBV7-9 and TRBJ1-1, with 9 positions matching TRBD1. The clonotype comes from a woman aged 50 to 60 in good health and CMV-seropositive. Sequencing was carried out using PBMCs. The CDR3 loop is CASSHRGLTEAFF. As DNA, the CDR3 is TGTGCCAGCAGCCACAGGGGGCTAACTGAAGCTTTCTTT.